The 19 T cell receptor beta chains in this list originate from one sample, sequenced in a study of blood T cell repertoires in COVID-19. Profiling relied on immunoSEQ multiplex PCR, and the TCRdb table lists in-frame clones only, not all of them. The sample has roughly 34,000 clones; more than 85% are singletons. The specimen sequenced was peripheral blood. The receptor source for this set is a man aged 55-75 years with active or convalescent COVID-19.

The chain joins TRBV12-5 to TRBJ2-2; D is ambiguous. Trimming pared 6 bases from V and 6 bases from J, leaving 8 bases between. The CDR3 loop spans 12 amino acids. Germline V lookup: CDR1 LGHNT, CDR2 FRNRAP. The CDR3 protein is CASGKESGELFF. CDR3 nucleotide sequence: TGTGCTAGTGGGAAGGAGTCCGGGGAGCTGTTTTTT.

The chain recombines TRBV7-9 with TRBJ2-2; D is uncertain. In germline, CDR1 is SEHNR, CDR2 FQNEAQ (reference sequence). CDR3 size: 14 residues. Trimming took off 5 bases at V and 0 bases at J, with 7 bases between the two ends. For the CDR3, the DNA is TGTGCCAGCAGCCGCGAGTCGAACACCGGGGAGCTGTTTTTT. It yields the protein CASSRESNTGELFF.

DNA of the CDR3: TGTGCCAGTAGTATAAGGACAGGGGGCGGTGAAAAACTGTTTTTT. Its protein is CASSIRTGGGEKLFF. J is TRBJ1-4 and V is TRBV19, with 11 positions matching TRBD1. The CDR3 covers 15 residues. V lost 2 bases to trimming and J lost 7 bases; unmatched junction nucleotides: 3. The germline CDR1 and CDR2 sequences are LNHDA and SQIVND (reference sequence).

In this sample, this clone turned up once. V and J are TRBV7-6 and TRBJ1-3, with 7 bases fitting TRBD1. V trimming: 5 bases; J trimming: 0 bases; junction bases outside the gene matches: 13. The CDR3 extends over 18 amino acids. CDR1 and CDR2 from the germline V gene are SGHVS and FNYEAQ. The CDR3 sequence is CASSLGTVLSSSGNTIYF. The CDR3 coding sequence is TGTGCCAGCAGCCTCGGGACAGTCCTCTCCAGCTCTGGAAACACCATATATTTT.

This clone was detected a few times. The chain uses TRBV5-1 and TRBJ2-2; 8 bases map to TRBD2. The CDR3 extends over 16 amino acids. Looked up from germline, CDR1 is SGHRS and CDR2 is YFSETQ. The V gene end was trimmed by 4 bases and the J gene end by 2 bases; junction bases not matched to a gene: 7. CDR3 sequence: CASSPLTSDNTGELFF. CDR3 DNA sequence: TGCGCCAGCAGCCCCTTGACTAGCGACAACACCGGGGAGCTGTTTTTT.

The rearrangement joins TRBV4-1 to TRBJ2-2; D gene uncertain. With 0 bases removed from V and 6 bases from J, the gap between germline ends came to 11 bases. CDR3 length: 15 amino acids. CDR1 is MGHRA, CDR2 YSYEKL, per germline. The CDR3 sequence: CASSQDTGPPGELFF. In DNA, the CDR3 is TGCGCCAGCAGCCAAGATACTGGGCCCCCCGGGGAGCTGTTTTTT.

The rearrangement uses TRBV6-5 and TRBJ2-7, with 7 nucleotides matching TRBD1. The CDR3 has 15 amino acids. V was pared by 5 bases and J by 7 bases, with 14 bases of the junction left unmatched. Germline V lookup: CDR1 MNHEY, CDR2 SVGAGI. The CDR3 DNA reads TGTGCCAGCAGTAAATCCGGGACAGCCGTCTGGGAGCAGTACTTC. Protein sequence: CASSKSGTAVWEQYF.

The chain employs TRBV6-5 and TRBJ2-5; 9 bases align to TRBD1. Germline trimming cut 6 bases from V and 1 base from J; bases unmatched to any gene: 9. The CDR3 totals 16 residues. CDR1 is MNHEY, CDR2 SVGAGI, per germline. The CDR3 bases are TGTGCCAGCAGCTACCGCCCGGGACAGGGCCAAGAGACCCAGTACTTC. Amino acids: CASSYRPGQGQETQYF.

This chain joins TRBV27 and TRBJ1-5; maybe TRBD1 (5 bases). V lost 3 bases, J lost 2 bases, and 17 bases lay in between. Germline values: CDR1 MNHEY, CDR2 SMNVEV (reference sequence). The CDR3 is 17 amino acids. The CDR3 nucleotides read TGTGCCAGCAGTTTTCGGCAGGGAGGTTGGGGCAATCAGCCCCAGCATTTT. Its protein product is CASSFRQGGWGNQPQHF.

V and J are TRBV19 and TRBJ1-5; perhaps TRBD1 as D (5 bases). Germline CDR1 is LNHDA and CDR2 is SQIVND (reference sequence). There are 14 residues in the CDR3. Between the trimmed V and J ends, which lost 5 bases and 4 bases, there was a span of 12 bases. CDR3: CASSVDRANQPQHF. The CDR3 region has the DNA TGTGCCAGTAGTGTTGACAGAGCGAATCAGCCCCAGCATTTT.

The table lists this clone with a count of one. The chain has TRBV9 and TRBJ2-7; 11 nucleotides line up with TRBD2. The germline V gene has CDR1 SGDLS and CDR2 YYNGEE. The CDR3 runs to 16 residues. The V and J ends lost 0 bases and 4 bases, in that order; junction bases with no gene match: 6. The CDR3 DNA is TGTGCCAGCAGCGTAGGGCTAGCGGGAGGAGGATACGAGCAGTACTTC. Translation: CASSVGLAGGGYEQYF.

The genes are TRBV6-6 and TRBJ2-7; tentative D call: TRBD2 (5 bases). The CDR3 runs to 14 residues. Between the trimmed V and J ends, which lost 4 bases and 6 bases, there was a span of 16 bases. Germline V gene data show CDR1 as MNHNY and CDR2 as SVGAGI (reference sequence). The CDR3 nucleotides read TGTGCCAGCAGTTCCCGCGGAGGCGGGCTCGAGCAGTACTTC. Protein: CASSSRGGGLEQYF.

The chain has TRBV6-5 and TRBJ2-1, with D unclear. This CDR3 comprises 13 residues. Trimming removed 2 bases at V and 3 bases at J, with 5 bases between. CDR1 is MNHEY and CDR2 is SVGAGI in the germline V gene. The CDR3 DNA reads as TGTGCCAGCAGTTACGGCGGCTACAATGAGCAGTTCTTC. This encodes CASSYGGYNEQFF.

J is TRBJ2-1 and V is TRBV27; unclear D gene. The germline V gene has CDR1 MNHEY and CDR2 SMNVEV (reference sequence). V lost 5 bases and J 4 bases, leaving 3 bases between the germline ends. The CDR3 extends over 11 amino acids. CDR3 sequence reads: CASSLYNEQFF. Here the CDR3 DNA reads TGTGCCAGCAGTCTATACAATGAGCAGTTCTTC.

The V call is TRBV6-5, the J call TRBJ2-7, with TRBD2 identical over 9 bases. J lost 7 bases, V lost 7 bases, and 8 bases had no gene match. The CDR3 is 13 residues long. Germline V gives CDR1 MNHEY, CDR2 SVGAGI. CDR3 amino acids: CASTWGAGGEQYF. CDR3 coding DNA: TGTGCCAGCACATGGGGGGCGGGAGGGGAGCAGTACTTC.

The gene calls are TRBV18 and TRBJ1-2; D possibly corresponds to TRBD1 (6 bases). The CDR3 extends over 14 amino acids. Per germline, CDR1 KGHSH and CDR2 LQKENI. Trimming stripped 2 bases from V and 2 bases from J, with 9 bases between. The CDR3 spells CASSPWQGNYGYTF. CDR3 bases: TGTGCCAGCTCACCATGGCAGGGGAACTATGGCTACACCTTC.

The gene calls are TRBV10-3 and TRBJ2-1; D may be TRBD1 (5 bases). There are 15 residues in the CDR3. Germline CDR1 is ENHRY and CDR2 is SYGVKD. The V end was cut by 0 bases, the J end by 3 bases, with 9 bases between. Here the CDR3 DNA reads TGTGCCATCAGTGAGTCTAGGGGAAGCTACAATGAGCAGTTCTTC. Translating it yields CAISESRGSYNEQFF.

This clone is a singleton in its sample. This chain links TRBV19 with TRBJ1-1; no definite D call. The CDR3 has 15 amino acids. The germline V and J ends were trimmed by 4 bases and 0 bases, with 12 bases remaining between them. From germline, CDR1 is LNHDA and CDR2 SQIVND (reference sequence). The CDR3 DNA reads TGTGCCAGTAGTACGTTCCGGGTTATGAACACTGAAGCTTTCTTT. Translation gives CASSTFRVMNTEAFF.

The chain joins TRBV29-1 to TRBJ1-1, with D possibly TRBD1 on 5 matching bases. The CDR3 length is 13 residues. V lost 1 base and J lost 1, with 7 bases in between. CDR1 is SQVTM, CDR2 ANQGSEA, per germline. The CDR3 nucleotides are TGCAGCGTTGAAGGCAGGGCGAACACTGAAGCTTTCTTT. Amino acid sequence: CSVEGRANTEAFF.